These 8 T cell receptor beta chains came from one sample sequenced in a study of cytomegalovirus exposure and HLA in healthy donors. PCR amplification relied on 60 Vbeta primers (plus 13 Jbeta primers). Profiling relied on immunoSEQ multiplex PCR, and the TCRdb table lists in-frame clones only, not all of them. The sample contains almost 95,000 clones, roughly 70% of which appear only once. The sequenced sample was PBMCs. The receptors derive from a man over 45 in good health and CMV-seronegative.

The chain combines TRBV9 with TRBJ2-1, with a weak D call TRBD2 (6 bases). The CDR3 runs 12 residues. Germline V gives CDR1 SGDLS, CDR2 YYNGEE. V was shortened by 7 bases and J by 10 bases, with 15 bases between the two germline ends. This CDR3 is CASRGAEGEQFF. CDR3 in DNA: TGTGCCAGCCGCGGGGCGGAGGGGGAGCAGTTCTTC.

The chain recombines TRBV2 with TRBJ2-7; 7 bases line up with TRBD2. With V trimmed by 8 bases and J by 1 base, 8 bases remained unmatched. The germline V gene encodes CDR1 SNHLY and CDR2 FYNNEI. The CDR3 runs 14 residues. CDR3 bases: TGTGCCAGCCATTCGGGGGAGGGGTCCTACGAGCAGTACTTC. Translated: CASHSGEGSYEQYF.

This sequence joins TRBV4-3 and TRBJ2-7; D perhaps matches TRBD1 (6 bases). The germline V gene has CDR1 LGHNA and CDR2 YSLEER. The CDR3 contains 14 residues. Trimming stripped 4 bases from V and 5 bases from J, with 15 bases between. The CDR3 loop is CASSRQTAGDEQYF. The CDR3 DNA reads TGCGCCAGCAGCCGCCAAACCGCAGGGGACGAGCAGTACTTC.

This chain joins TRBV4-3 and TRBJ1-4, with D maybe TRBD1 (6 bases). The CDR3 has 16 amino acids. Germline V lookup: CDR1 LGHNA, CDR2 YSLEER. The germline V and J ends were trimmed by 0 bases and 10 bases, with 18 bases remaining between them. The CDR3 loop is CASSQDMAGQRGKLFF. In DNA, the CDR3 is TGCGCCAGCAGCCAAGATATGGCCGGACAGCGTGGAAAACTGTTTTTT.

The chain carries TRBV4-2 and TRBJ1-4; D might be TRBD1 (5 bases). There are 15 residues in the CDR3. The V and J ends lost 3 bases and 3 bases respectively, with 11 bases between them. Germline assignment: CDR1 LGHNA and CDR2 YNFKEQ. The CDR3 sequence: CASSQAPGPNEKLFF. DNA of the CDR3: TGTGCCAGCAGCCAGGCGCCAGGGCCTAATGAAAAACTGTTTTTT.

The chain carries TRBV5-1 and TRBJ1-1; D is perhaps TRBD1 (5 bases). There are 12 residues in the CDR3. V was trimmed by 0 bases and J by 10 bases, leaving 10 bases between them. Germline V CDR1 and CDR2: SGHRS, YFSETQ. The CDR3 loop reads CASSLDRLSAFF. DNA for the CDR3: TGCGCCAGCAGCTTGGACAGGCTTTCAGCTTTCTTT. The full variable domain, completed using reference TRBV5-1 and TRBJ1-1, is KAGVTQTPRYLIKTRGQQVTLSCSPISGHRSVSWYQQTPGQGLQFLFEYFSETQRNKGNFPGRFSGRQFSNSRSEMNVSTLELGDSALYLCASSLDRLSAFFGQGTRLTVV.

DNA for the CDR3: TGTGCCAGCAGCTTAAAGTCTAGCGGACAAGAGACCCAGTACTTC. Encoded protein: CASSLKSSGQETQYF. This chain uses TRBV7-3 with TRBJ2-5; 7 bases fit TRBD2. Germline V gives CDR1 SGHTA, CDR2 FQGTGA. With V trimmed by 1 base and J by 2 bases, 4 bases remained unmatched. The CDR3 extends over 15 amino acids.

This clone turned up a few times. The chain couples TRBV6-5 to TRBJ1-2; no definite D call. From germline, CDR1 is MNHEY and CDR2 SVGAGI. Trimming took 0 bases from V and 8 from J, leaving 16 bases between them. The CDR3 loop spans 15 amino acids. The CDR3 DNA reads as TGTGCCAGCAGTTACTCGGGCGGGCCTATCGGAGGCTACACCTTC. Protein sequence: CASSYSGGPIGGYTF.